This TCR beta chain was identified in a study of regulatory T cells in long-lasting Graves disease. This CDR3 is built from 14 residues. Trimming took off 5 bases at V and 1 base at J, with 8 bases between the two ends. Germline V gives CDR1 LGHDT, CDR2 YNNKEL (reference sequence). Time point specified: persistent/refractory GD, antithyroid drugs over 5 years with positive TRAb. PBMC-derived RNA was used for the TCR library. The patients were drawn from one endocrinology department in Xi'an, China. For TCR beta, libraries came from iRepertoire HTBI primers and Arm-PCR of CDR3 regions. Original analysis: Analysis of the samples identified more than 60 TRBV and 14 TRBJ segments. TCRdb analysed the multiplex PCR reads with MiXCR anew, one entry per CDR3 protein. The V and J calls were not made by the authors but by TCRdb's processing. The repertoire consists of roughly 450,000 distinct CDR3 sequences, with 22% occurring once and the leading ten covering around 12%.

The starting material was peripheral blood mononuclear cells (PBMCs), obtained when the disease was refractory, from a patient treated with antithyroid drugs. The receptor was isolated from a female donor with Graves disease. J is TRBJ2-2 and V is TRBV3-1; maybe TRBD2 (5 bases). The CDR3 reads CASSYAGNTGELFF. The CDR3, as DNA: TGTGCCAGCAGCTACGCGGGGAACACCGGGGAGCTGTTTTTT.